The 19 T cell receptor beta chains reported below all come from one sample, sequenced in a study of regulatory T cells in long-lasting Graves disease. Construction of the TCR beta libraries employed iRepertoire HTBI primers in conjunction with Arm-PCR of CDR3 regions. TCRdb used MiXCR to reprocess the multiplex PCR reads, holding one entry per CDR3 protein. The sample holds roughly 420,000 distinct CDR3 sequences, 12% to 15% seen once. As for time point: newly diagnosed GD, antithyroid drugs for less than 3 months. Generation of the TCR library employed RNA extracted from PBMCs. The sample also formed part of further work on T cells in Graves' hyperthyroidism and ophthalmopathy.

The input for sequencing was peripheral blood mononuclear cells (PBMCs), taken at new diagnosis, from a patient treated with antithyroid drugs. Receptor source: a woman aged 50 to 60 with Graves disease.

In its sample, this clonotype was seen many times. CDR3 protein: CASSLLLGPTYNEQFF. The CDR3 region has the DNA TGTGCCAGCAGCTTACTTCTAGGTCCCACCTACAATGAGCAGTTCTTC. The J gene is TRBJ2-1, the V gene TRBV11-2, with D unclear. The CDR3 has 16 amino acids. With 2 bases removed from V and 2 bases from J, the gap between germline ends came to 13 bases. CDR1 SGHAT and CDR2 FQNNGV come from the germline V gene.

This clonotype was observed a handful of times. This rearrangement joins TRBV12-3 or TRBV12-4 to TRBJ1-1; D ambiguous. The CDR3 length is 13 residues. V dropped 4 bases and J dropped 1 base, with 7 bases sitting between them. CDR3: CASSSLTNTEAFF. The CDR3 DNA reads TGTGCCAGCAGTTCCCTGACGAACACTGAAGCTTTCTTT.

The chain uses TRBV5-4 and TRBJ2-3; 9 bases match TRBD1. The V gene end was trimmed by 0 bases and the J gene end by 0 bases; junction bases not matched to a gene: 5. Germline-derived CDR1 and CDR2 are SGHNT and YYREEE (reference sequence). This CDR3 has 17 amino acids. For the CDR3, the DNA is TGTGCCAGCAGCTTGGCCGGGACAGGGAAAAGCACAGATACGCAGTATTTT. It codes for CASSLAGTGKSTDTQYF.

At least ten counts were recorded for this clonotype. V usage is TRBV11-2 and J usage is TRBJ2-5; D is unresolved. Germline CDR1 is SGHAT and CDR2 is FQNNGV. V was cut by 7 bases and J by 0 bases, with 9 bases left in between. This CDR3 spans 13 amino acids. The CDR3 nucleotides are TGTGCCAGCAACTCGTATCACCAAGAGACCCAGTACTTC. Translation: CASNSYHQETQYF.

This clonotype showed up many times. The genes are TRBV11-2 and TRBJ2-7, with unresolved D. The germline V and J ends were trimmed by 1 base and 0 bases, with 10 bases remaining between them. Looked up from germline, CDR1 is SGHAT and CDR2 is FQNNGV. The CDR3 is made up of 15 amino acids. The CDR3 reads CASSLGPKSSYEQYF. CDR3 sequence (DNA): TGTGCCAGCAGCTTAGGGCCGAAAAGCTCCTACGAGCAGTACTTC.

Points on this clonotype: This likely comes from a read error, as the CDR3 has no conserved phenylalanine or tryptophan at its end. This chain connects TRBV12-3 or TRBV12-4 to TRBJ1-5, with 7 bases fitting TRBD1. V lost 4 bases to trimming and J lost 4 bases; unmatched junction nucleotides: 4. The CDR3 length is 14 residues. For the CDR3, the DNA is TGTGCCAGCAGTTCGGACAGGATTAATCAGCCCCAGCATCTT. This codes for CASSSDRINQPQHL.

In this sample, this clonotype turned up a few times. This chain joins TRBV9 and TRBJ1-6; a weak D match, TRBD1 (5 bases). CDR3 length: 16 residues. Between the trimmed V and J ends, which lost 6 bases and 9 bases, there was a span of 22 bases. Germline CDR1 is SGDLS and CDR2 is YYNGEE. This CDR3 is CASTLGEAFGGSPLHF. CDR3 nucleotides: TGTGCCAGCACCCTAGGAGAGGCTTTCGGGGGTTCACCCCTCCACTTT.

This clonotype was detected a few times. The gene calls are TRBV5-1 and TRBJ2-1, with TRBD1 matching over 7 bases. Germline CDR1 and CDR2: SGHRS and YFSETQ. V shed 3 bases and J 0 bases; nucleotides not matched to a gene: 3. This CDR3 is built from 15 residues. CDR3 bases: TGCGCCAGCAGCTCAGGGACAGACTCCTACAATGAGCAGTTCTTC. This codes for CASSSGTDSYNEQFF. The full variable domain, with the rest looked up from reference TRBV5-1 and TRBJ2-1, is KAGVTQTPRYLIKTRGQQVTLSCSPISGHRSVSWYQQTPGQGLQFLFEYFSETQRNKGNFPGRFSGRQFSNSRSEMNVSTLELGDSALYLCASSSGTDSYNEQFFGPGTRLTVL.

Notes on this clonotype: This may stem from a read error, because a much larger clone lies one nucleotide away. The chain combines TRBV7-2 with TRBJ2-2; possibly TRBD2 for D (5 bases). The germline V gene has CDR1 SGHTA and CDR2 FQGNSA. This CDR3 comprises 14 residues. The CDR3 sequence: CASSFRKETGELSF. The DNA for the CDR3 is TGTGCCAGCAGCTTTCGGAAGGAGACCGGGGAGCTGTCTTTT. The entire variable domain, with the rest obtained from reference TRBV7-2 and TRBJ2-2, is as follows: GAGVSQSPSNKVTEKGKDVELRCDPISGHTALYWYRQSLGQGLEFLIYFQGNSAPDKSGLPSDRFSAERTGGSVSTLTIQRTQQEDSAVYLCASSFRKETGELSFGEGSRLTVL.

The rearrangement joins TRBV4-1 to TRBJ2-1; D gene unclear. This CDR3 contains 13 residues. Trimming shortened V by 1 base and J by 7 bases, and 8 bases separated the two germline ends. CDR1 and CDR2 from the germline V gene are MGHRA and YSYEKL. CDR3 amino acids: CASSQVLLNEQFF. Here the CDR3 DNA reads TGCGCCAGCAGCCAAGTACTCCTTAATGAGCAGTTCTTC.

This clonotype was detected a few times. V and J are TRBV6-5 and TRBJ2-6; D unclear. Germline lookup yields CDR1 MNHEY and CDR2 SVGAGI. The CDR3 runs 15 residues. V was pared by 0 bases and J by 2 bases, with 5 bases between. The chain's CDR3 is CASSYSTTGANVLTF. CDR3 nucleotide sequence: TGTGCCAGCAGTTACTCAACCACTGGGGCCAACGTCCTGACTTTC.

This clonotype was seen repeatedly, ten times or more. The chain is built from TRBV28 and TRBJ2-3; D not resolved. The germline gives CDR1 MDHEN, CDR2 SYDVKM. This CDR3 spans 13 amino acids. The ends were cut back, 3 bases at V and 3 bases at J, with 7 bases in the middle. The CDR3 loop reads CASSLSPTDTQYF. Written as DNA, the CDR3 is TGTGCCAGCAGTTTGAGTCCTACAGATACGCAGTATTTT.

This clonotype was seen repeatedly, ten times or more. The CDR3 loop reads CASSTAAIGDTIYF. CDR3 nucleotides: TGTGCCAGCAGCACCGCGGCGATCGGGGACACCATATATTTT. The rearrangement joins TRBV11-1 to TRBJ1-3, with D hard to call. Per germline, CDR1 SGHAT and CDR2 FQDESV (reference sequence). Trimming took off 5 bases at V and 8 bases at J, with 16 bases between the two ends. The CDR3 is 14 amino acids.

The J gene is TRBJ1-2, the V gene TRBV20-1, with TRBD1 matching over 7 bases. The CDR3 covers 15 residues. V lost 0 bases, J lost 3 bases, and 7 bases stayed unmatched. Germline V lookup: CDR1 DFQATT, CDR2 SNEGSKA (reference sequence). CDR3 region: CSARDWGQGDYGYTF. In DNA, the CDR3 is TGCAGTGCTAGAGATTGGGGCCAGGGGGACTATGGCTACACCTTC.

In this sample, this clonotype turned up a few times. The V gene is TRBV29-1, the J gene TRBJ2-5, with no clear D. The V end lost 3 bases, the J end lost 14 bases, and 7 bases lay between the germline ends. CDR1 SQVTM and CDR2 ANQGSEA come from the germline V gene. The CDR3 runs to 8 residues. CDR3 region: CSVEEGYF. The CDR3 nucleotides read TGCAGCGTTGAGGAAGGTTACTTC.

This clonotype was observed at least ten times. The chain couples TRBV20-1 to TRBJ1-1, with D unresolved. From germline, CDR1 is DFQATT and CDR2 SNEGSKA (reference sequence). The V end lost 6 bases, the J end lost 4 bases, and 12 bases lay between the germline ends. The CDR3 is 12 amino acids. CDR3 sequence: CSAPRAGTEAFF. For the CDR3, the DNA is TGCAGTGCCCCGCGGGCGGGCACTGAAGCTTTCTTT.

CDR3 sequence reads: CASSEADRVGEKLFF. The CDR3 DNA follows: TGTGCCAGCAGTGAGGCTGACAGGGTTGGAGAAAAACTGTTTTTT. The chain joins TRBV25-1 to TRBJ1-4; 7 bases agree with TRBD1. The CDR3 has 15 residues. Trimming at V came to 3 bases and at J to 8 bases, leaving 9 bases not matched to a gene. Germline CDR1 reads MGHDK; CDR2 reads SYGVNS.

This clonotype was observed a single time. The rearrangement joins TRBV10-3 to TRBJ2-3; the D gene is possibly TRBD2 (6 bases). Trimming cost V 0 bases and J 4 bases, with 14 bases left between them. The CDR3 sequence is 16 residues long. Looked up from germline, CDR1 is ENHRY and CDR2 is SYGVKD. The CDR3 loop is CAISESVAGRADTQYF. The DNA for the CDR3 is TGTGCCATCAGTGAGTCGGTCGCGGGGAGAGCAGATACGCAGTATTTT.

Details on this clonotype: This may be a read error, as it is one base from a much larger clone. The rearrangement uses TRBV6-2 or TRBV6-3 and TRBJ2-1; D remains unclear. Germline CDR1 is MNHEY and CDR2 is SVGEGT. The CDR3 has 13 amino acids. V was clipped by 0 bases and J by 6 bases, with 6 bases between them. The CDR3 spells CASSYSRTNEQFF. CDR3 nucleotides: TGTGCCAGCAGTTACTCGAGAACCAATGAGCAGTTCTTC.